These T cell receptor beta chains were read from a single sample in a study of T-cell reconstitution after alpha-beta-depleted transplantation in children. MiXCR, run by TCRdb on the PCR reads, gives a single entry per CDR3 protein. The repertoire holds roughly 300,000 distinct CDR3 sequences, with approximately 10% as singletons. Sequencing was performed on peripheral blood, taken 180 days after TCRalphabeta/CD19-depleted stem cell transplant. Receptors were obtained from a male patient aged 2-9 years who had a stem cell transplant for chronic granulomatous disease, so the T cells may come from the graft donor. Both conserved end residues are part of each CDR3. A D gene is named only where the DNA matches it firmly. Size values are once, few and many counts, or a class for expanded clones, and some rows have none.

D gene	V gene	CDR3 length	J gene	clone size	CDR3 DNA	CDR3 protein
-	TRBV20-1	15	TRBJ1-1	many	TGCAGTACCTATGGTTGGGGGGCGTTGAACACTGAAGCTTTCTTT	CSTYGWGALNTEAFF
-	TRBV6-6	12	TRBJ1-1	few	TGTGCCAGCCATCGGGGGAACACTGAAGCTTTCTTT	CASHRGNTEAFF
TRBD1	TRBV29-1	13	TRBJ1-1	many	TGCAGCGCTTGGACAGGGGGTAACACTGAAGCTTTCTTT	CSAWTGGNTEAFF
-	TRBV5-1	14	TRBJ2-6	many	TGCGCCAGCAAACAACGCTCTGGGGCCAACGTCCTGACTTTC	CASKQRSGANVLTF
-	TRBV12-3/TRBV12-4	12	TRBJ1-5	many	TGTGCCAGCCAAAGGAAGAATCAGCCCCAGCATTTT	CASQRKNQPQHF
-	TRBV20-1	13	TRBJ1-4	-	TGCAGTGCTAGAGATGGGACTAATGAAAAACTGTTTTTT	CSARDGTNEKLFF
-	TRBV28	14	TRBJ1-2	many	TGTGCCAGCAGTTTGGCGCCAGCGCCTTATGGCTACACCTTC	CASSLAPAPYGYTF
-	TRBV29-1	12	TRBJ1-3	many	TGCAGCGCCCAGGGTTCTGGAAACACCATATATTTT	CSAQGSGNTIYF
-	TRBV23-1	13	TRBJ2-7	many	TGCGCCAGCAGTCAATCAATGGACTACGAGCAGTACTTC	CASSQSMDYEQYF
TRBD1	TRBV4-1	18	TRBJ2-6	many	TGCGCCAGCAGCCAAGATTTGGCAGGGGGAACTGGGGCCAACGTCCTGACTTTC	CASSQDLAGGTGANVLTF
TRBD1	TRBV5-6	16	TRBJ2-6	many	TGTGCCAGCAGCTTCGGGACAGGGGCTGGGGCCAACGTCCTGACTTTC	CASSFGTGAGANVLTF
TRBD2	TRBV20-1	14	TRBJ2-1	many	TGCAGTGCTAGGCGACTAGCGGGGCCCAATGAGCAGTTCTTC	CSARRLAGPNEQFF
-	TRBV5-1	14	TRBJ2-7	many	TGCGCCAGCAGCTTGGCAGTCTCTGGCGGCGAGCAGTACTTC	CASSLAVSGGEQYF
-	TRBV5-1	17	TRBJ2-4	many	TGCGCCAGCAGCCCTAGGGTACAGGGAGGAGGCAAAAACATTCAGTACTTC	CASSPRVQGGGKNIQYF
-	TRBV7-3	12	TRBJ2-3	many	TGTGCCAGCTCCGGACGCACAGATACGCAGTATTTT	CASSGRTDTQYF
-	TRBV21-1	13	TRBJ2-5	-	TGTGCCAGCAGCATCGGGCGATTGAAGACCCAGTACTTC	CASSIGRLKTQYF
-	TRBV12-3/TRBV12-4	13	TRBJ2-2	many	TGTGCCAGCAGTTTTTGGGGAACCGGGGAGCTGTTTTTT	CASSFWGTGELFF
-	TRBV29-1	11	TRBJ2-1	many	TGCAGCGTTGAAGGGTACAATGAGCAGTTCTTC	CSVEGYNEQFF
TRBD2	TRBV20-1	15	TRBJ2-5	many	TGCAGTGCTAAGAACGGGGGGGCCGTAGAAGAGACCCAGTACTTC	CSAKNGGAVEETQYF
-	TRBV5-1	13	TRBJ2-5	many	TGCGCCAGCAGCTACGATATCCAAGAGACCCAGTACTTC	CASSYDIQETQYF